This T cell receptor (beta chain) is drawn from a study of cytomegalovirus exposure and HLA in healthy donors. The V gene's germline CDR1 is SNHLY and CDR2 FYNNEI. This CDR3 has 12 amino acids. The PCR used 60 Vbeta and 13 Jbeta primers. TCRdb's copy holds only in-frame clones and misses some; the assay was immunoSEQ multiplex PCR. The sample gives 100,000 or so clones, almost 70% of which show up once; roughly 3% is in the top ten. Sample: PBMCs. The chain combines TRBV2 with TRBJ2-1, with a tentative D call TRBD2 (5 bases). This TCR was sampled from a man aged 25-40 years in good health and CMV-seronegative. This chain's CDR3 is CVSSGFSAEQFF. The CDR3 DNA reads as TGTGTGTCCAGCGGATTTTCGGCTGAGCAGTTCTTC.